The sequence of this TCR beta chain was determined in a study of identical twins. Overall study results and limits: There were fewer insertions in abundant cord blood beta clonotypes, but memory repertoires showed no such pattern. Models predicted too little out-of-frame TCR alpha sharing in monozygotic twins.

This clonotype has only a few counts. Its cognate antigen is unknown. The V gene lost 5 bases and the J gene lost 5 bases, with 12 bases spanning the gap. The length of the CDR3 is 13 residues. The germline V gene encodes CDR1 SGHVS and CDR2 FNYEAQ. Through template switching, a universal primer site was introduced, and the cDNA contained unique molecular identifiers. TCRdb redid the calling of the 5' RACE reads with MiXCR, one entry per CDR3 protein. The sample has about 530,000 distinct CDR3 sequences, approximately 20% seen once; the top ten hold around 0.5%. These data were also filed under a second study, of yellow fever vaccine responses in identical twins.

This sequence joins TRBV7-6 and TRBJ2-5; D unclear. This TCR was sampled from a woman between 18 and 30 years old in good health. Sequencing was carried out using CD4+ T cells sorted from blood. Here the CDR3 reads CASSNALGETQYF. CDR3 nucleotide sequence: TGTGCCAGCAGCAACGCCTTAGGGGAGACCCAGTACTTC.